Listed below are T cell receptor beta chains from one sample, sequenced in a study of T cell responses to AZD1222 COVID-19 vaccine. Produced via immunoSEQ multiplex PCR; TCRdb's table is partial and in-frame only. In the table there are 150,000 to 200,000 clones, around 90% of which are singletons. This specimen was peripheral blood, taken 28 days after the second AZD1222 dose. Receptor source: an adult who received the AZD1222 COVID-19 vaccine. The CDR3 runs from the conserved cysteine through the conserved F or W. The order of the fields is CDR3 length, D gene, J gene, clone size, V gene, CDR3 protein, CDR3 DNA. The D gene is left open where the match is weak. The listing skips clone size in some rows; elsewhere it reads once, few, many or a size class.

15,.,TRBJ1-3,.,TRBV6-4,CASSPDSQAGNTIYF,TGTGCCAGCAGTCCAGACAGTCAAGCCGGAAACACCATATATTTT
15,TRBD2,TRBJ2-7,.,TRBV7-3,CASSLSSGSSHEQYF,TGTGCCAGCAGCTTATCTAGCGGGAGTTCCCACGAGCAGTACTTC
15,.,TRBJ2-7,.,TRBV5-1,CASSLTRTGGYEQYF,TGCGCCAGCAGCCTTACGCGGACTGGAGGGTACGAGCAGTACTTC
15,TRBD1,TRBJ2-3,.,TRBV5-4,CASSLRYRGTDTQYF,TGTGCCAGCAGCTTACGATACAGGGGAACAGATACGCAGTATTTT
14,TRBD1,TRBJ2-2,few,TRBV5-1,CASSEGQAPGELFF,TGCGCCAGCAGCGAGGGACAGGCCCCCGGGGAGCTGTTTTTT
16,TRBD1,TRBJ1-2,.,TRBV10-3,CAISVTGVGGAYGYTF,TGTGCCATCAGTGTAACAGGGGTAGGGGGGGCCTATGGCTACACCTTC
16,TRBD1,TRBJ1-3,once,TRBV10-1,CARRQGVKYSGNTIYF,TGCGCCAGGCGTCAGGGGGTAAAATACTCTGGAAACACCATATATTTT
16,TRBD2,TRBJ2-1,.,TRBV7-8,CASNIAGLVSYNEQFF,TGTGCCAGCAACATAGCGGGACTAGTTAGTTACAATGAGCAGTTCTTC
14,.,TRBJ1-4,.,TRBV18,CASSPRTGVEKLFF,TGTGCCAGCTCACCACGGACCGGGGTCGAAAAACTGTTTTTT
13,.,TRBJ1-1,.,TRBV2,CASSPTASTEAFF,TGTGCCAGCAGCCCGACGGCCTCCACTGAAGCTTTCTTT
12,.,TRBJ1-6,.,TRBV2,CASTKEISPLHF,TGTGCCAGCACTAAGGAAATTTCACCCCTCCACTTT
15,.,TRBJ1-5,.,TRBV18,CASSPGPASNQPQHF,TGTGCCAGCTCACCTGGCCCAGCTAGCAATCAGCCCCAGCATTTT